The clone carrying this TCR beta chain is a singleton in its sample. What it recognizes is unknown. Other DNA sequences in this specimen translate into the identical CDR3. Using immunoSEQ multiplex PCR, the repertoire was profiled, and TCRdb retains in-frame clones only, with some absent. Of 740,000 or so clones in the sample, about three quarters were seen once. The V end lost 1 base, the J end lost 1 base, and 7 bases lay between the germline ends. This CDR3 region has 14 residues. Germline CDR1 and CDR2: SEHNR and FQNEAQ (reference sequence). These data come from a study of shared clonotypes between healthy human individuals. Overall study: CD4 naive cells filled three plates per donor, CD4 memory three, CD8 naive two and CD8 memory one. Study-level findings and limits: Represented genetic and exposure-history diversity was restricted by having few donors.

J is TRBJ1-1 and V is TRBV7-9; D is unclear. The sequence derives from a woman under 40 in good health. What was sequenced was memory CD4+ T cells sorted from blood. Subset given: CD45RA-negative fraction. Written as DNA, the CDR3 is TGTGCCAGCAGCTTAGAACGGAAGAACACTGAAGCTTTCTTT. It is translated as CASSLERKNTEAFF.